At least ten counts were recorded for the clone carrying this T cell receptor beta chain. What it binds is not known. This record belongs to a study of T cells in Graves' hyperthyroidism and ophthalmopathy. Study-wide results and limits: Researchers report that a 13 V-J model separated ophthalmopathy from stable hyperthyroidism. Blood shared most expanded thyroid clonotypes above 0.001.

Fresh peripheral blood, around 9.3 ml, was the source of the PBMCs. Researchers amplified the TCR beta CDR3 regions from RNA transcripts. RT-PCR in the first round (using the HTBI primer set) targeted the TCR CDR3. Each CDR3 protein gets one entry after TCRdb re-called the multiplex PCR reads with MiXCR. The sample has fewer than 650,000 distinct CDR3 sequences; around 15% are singletons. The germline CDR1 and CDR2 sequences are MNHEY and SVGEGT. V was pared by 5 bases and J by 7 bases, with 15 bases between. The CDR3 sequence is 14 residues long. Sequencing used blood. The chain links TRBV6-2 or TRBV6-3 to TRBJ1-5; D is ambiguous. This TCR was recovered from a woman aged 40 to 49 with Graves' ophthalmopathy. The CDR3: CASSLDGIIQPQHF. CDR3 bases: TGTGCCAGCAGTCTGGACGGGATAATACAGCCCCAGCATTTT.